This T cell receptor beta chain was captured by sequencing in a study of blood T cell repertoires in COVID-19. At the level of the study: Researchers got acute and convalescent COVID-19 samples from the United States, Italy and Spain.

Authors' data handling: Estimates of nucleated cell counts were drawn from the amplification of reference gene primers. The data were produced by immunoSEQ multiplex PCR, yet TCRdb's version contains in-frame clones alone and is incomplete. D and trimming come from the DNA, and the V and J calls and clone size come from that table. The table shows more than 200,000 clones, with more than 75% occurring only once. Cohorts were determined from participant-reported clinical history. Losses at the gene ends were 4 bases for V and 4 bases for J; bases not matched to a gene: 4. Germline CDR1 and CDR2: KGHSH and LQKENI. The CDR3 sequence is 13 residues long.

The TCR originated in a woman aged 45-59 years who had recovered from COVID-19. Sequenced sample: PBMCs or T cells enriched from blood (not recorded which). The chain is built from TRBV18 and TRBJ2-7, with 7 bases identical to TRBD2. The CDR3 reads CASSRTSGYEQYF. For the CDR3, the DNA is TGTGCCAGCTCACGGACTAGTGGGTACGAGCAGTACTTC.